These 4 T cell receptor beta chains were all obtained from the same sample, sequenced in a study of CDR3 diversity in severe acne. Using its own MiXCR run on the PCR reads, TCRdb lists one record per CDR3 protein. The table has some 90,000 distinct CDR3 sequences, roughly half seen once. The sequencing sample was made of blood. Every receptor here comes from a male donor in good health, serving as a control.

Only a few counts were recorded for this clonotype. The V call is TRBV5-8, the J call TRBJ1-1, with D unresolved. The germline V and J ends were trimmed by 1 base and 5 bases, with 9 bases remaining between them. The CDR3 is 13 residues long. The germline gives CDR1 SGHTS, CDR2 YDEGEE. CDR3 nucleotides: TGTGCCAGCAGCTTGTCGGGGTGGACTGAAGCTTTCTTT. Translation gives CASSLSGWTEAFF.

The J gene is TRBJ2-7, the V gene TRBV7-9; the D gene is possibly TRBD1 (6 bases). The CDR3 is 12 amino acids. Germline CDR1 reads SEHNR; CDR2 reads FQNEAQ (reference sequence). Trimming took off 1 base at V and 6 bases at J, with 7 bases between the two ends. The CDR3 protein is CASSLGGLEQYF. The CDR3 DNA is TGTGCCAGCAGCTTAGGGGGGCTCGAGCAGTACTTC.

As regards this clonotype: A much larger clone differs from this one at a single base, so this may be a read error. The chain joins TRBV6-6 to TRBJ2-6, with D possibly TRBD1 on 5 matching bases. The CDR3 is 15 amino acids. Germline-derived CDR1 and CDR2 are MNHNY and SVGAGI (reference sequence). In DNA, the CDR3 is TGTGCCAGCAGCGCTATTATCTCTGGGGCCAACGTCCCGACTTTC. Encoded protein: CASSAIISGANVPTF.

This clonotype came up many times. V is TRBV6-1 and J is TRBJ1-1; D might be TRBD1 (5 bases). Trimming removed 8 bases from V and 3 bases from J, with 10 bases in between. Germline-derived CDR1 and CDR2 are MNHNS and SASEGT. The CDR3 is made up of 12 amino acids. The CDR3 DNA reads TGTGCCAGCGTCGGGACTTACACTGAAGCTTTCTTT. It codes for CASVGTYTEAFF.